What follows are 23 T cell receptor beta chains derived from one specimen sequenced in a study of T-cell reconstitution after alpha-beta-depleted transplantation in children. Unique molecular identifiers were incorporated into the prepared TCRbeta library. TCRdb reprocessed the PCR reads via MiXCR and lists one record per CDR3 protein. The sample has hundreds of thousands of distinct CDR3 sequences, about 11% seen once; the top ten hold approximately 28%. The starting material was PBMCs, obtained before TCRalphabeta/CD19-depleted stem cell transplant. The receptors here all came from a child less than two years old with acute myeloid leukemia, due to receive a stem cell transplant.

This clonotype was counted only a few times. The chain combines TRBV5-1 with TRBJ2-1; 9 positions agree with TRBD2. The CDR3 has 16 amino acids. Germline V gives CDR1 SGHRS, CDR2 YFSETQ. The J segment lost 4 bases and the V segment lost 3 bases, leaving 8 bases of the junction unmatched. CDR3: CASSSIAGVNYNEQFF. The CDR3 DNA reads TGCGCCAGCAGCTCGATAGCGGGAGTCAATTACAATGAGCAGTTCTTC. The whole variable domain, filled in from reference TRBV5-1 and TRBJ2-1, reads KAGVTQTPRYLIKTRGQQVTLSCSPISGHRSVSWYQQTPGQGLQFLFEYFSETQRNKGNFPGRFSGRQFSNSRSEMNVSTLELGDSALYLCASSSIAGVNYNEQFFGPGTRLTVL.

This clonotype showed up many times. The CDR3 is CSASDRGNGYTF. DNA for the CDR3: TGCAGTGCCTCGGACAGGGGAAATGGCTACACCTTC. The chain joins TRBV20-1 to TRBJ1-2, with 9 bases aligning to TRBD1. The CDR3 length is 12 residues. Germline values: CDR1 DFQATT, CDR2 SNEGSKA (reference sequence). The V gene end was trimmed by 6 bases and the J gene end by 6 bases; junction bases not matched to a gene: 5.

The chain uses TRBV10-3 and TRBJ1-4; D remains unclear. The CDR3 extends over 14 amino acids. From germline, CDR1 is ENHRY and CDR2 SYGVKD. The ends were cut back, 3 bases at V and 0 bases at J, with 5 bases in the middle. CDR3 in DNA: TGTGCCATCAGTGACCCACCAACTAATGAAAAACTGTTTTTT. It encodes CAISDPPTNEKLFF.

This clonotype was recorded many times. The J gene is TRBJ2-3, the V gene TRBV5-1; D may be TRBD1 or TRBD2 (6 bases each). The V end lost 5 bases, the J end lost 5 bases, and 15 bases lay between the germline ends. Germline-derived CDR1 and CDR2 are SGHRS and YFSETQ. The CDR3 totals 14 residues. CDR3 sequence: CASSTLGGKDTQYF. The DNA of the CDR3 is TGCGCCAGCAGTACGTTGGGGGGCAAAGATACGCAGTATTTT.

This clonotype was seen repeatedly, ten times or more. The gene calls are TRBV5-1 and TRBJ2-1, with 9 bases lining up with TRBD2. Trimming removed 2 bases from V and 2 bases from J; junction bases left unmatched: 2. Germline-derived CDR1 and CDR2 are SGHRS and YFSETQ. The CDR3 runs 15 residues. The CDR3 loop reads CASSFGLATYNEQFF. The CDR3 DNA follows: TGCGCCAGCAGCTTCGGACTAGCGACCTACAATGAGCAGTTCTTC.

This clonotype was observed many times. The CDR3 nucleotides read TGTGCCTGGAGTGTACCCAATAGCAATCAGCCCCAGCATTTT. Its protein is CAWSVPNSNQPQHF. V usage is TRBV30 and J usage is TRBJ1-5; D not resolved. Trimming removed 0 bases at V and 0 bases at J, with 6 bases between. The CDR3 is 14 residues long. Germline CDR1 and CDR2: GTSNPN and SVGIG (reference sequence). The variable domain in full, with the rest retrieved from reference TRBV30 and TRBJ1-5, is SQTIHQWPATLVQPVGSPLSLECTVEGTSNPNLYWYRQAAGRGLQLLFYSVGIGQISSEVPQNLSASRPQDRQFILSSKKLLLSDSGFYLCAWSVPNSNQPQHFGDGTRLSIL.

This clonotype has ten or more counts. The rearrangement links TRBV29-1 to TRBJ2-3; TRBD2 agrees at 7 bases. The V segment lost 5 bases and the J segment 6 bases; nucleotides outside the gene matches: 11. CDR1 and CDR2 from the germline V gene are SQVTM and ANQGSEA. The CDR3 is made up of 14 amino acids. DNA of the CDR3: TGCAGCGTTACTAGCGCATTATGGGGGGATACGCAGTATTTT. Protein product: CSVTSALWGDTQYF.

The table lists this clonotype with many counts. The gene calls are TRBV20-1 and TRBJ1-6, with 9 positions matching TRBD1. Per the germline V gene, CDR1 is DFQATT and CDR2 is SNEGSKA (reference sequence). The ends lost 5 bases at V and 3 bases at J; junction bases unmatched: 2. The CDR3 is made up of 14 amino acids. CDR3 in amino acids: CSAADRGYNSPLHF. The CDR3 DNA follows: TGCAGTGCTGCGGACAGGGGCTATAATTCACCCCTCCACTTT.

V and J are TRBV20-1 and TRBJ1-5; D unclear. Germline assignment: CDR1 DFQATT and CDR2 SNEGSKA (reference sequence). This CDR3 has 12 amino acids. Deletions cut 3 bases from V and 5 bases from J, with 8 bases between. Here the CDR3 reads CSARGSDQPQHF. The CDR3 DNA is TGCAGTGCTAGGGGCTCCGATCAGCCCCAGCATTTT.

This clonotype was recorded at least ten times. The chain couples TRBV4-2 to TRBJ2-5; tentatively, D is TRBD1 or TRBD2 (6 bases each). V was clipped by 4 bases and J by 3 bases, with 12 bases between them. CDR3 size: 14 residues. Germline V CDR1 and CDR2: LGHNA, YNFKEQ. DNA for the CDR3: TGTGCCAGCAGCCCCCAAGGGGGGAAAGAGACCCAGTACTTC. It yields the protein CASSPQGGKETQYF.

This clonotype was picked up many times. V gene TRBV7-2 combines with J gene TRBJ1-1; TRBD1 aligns across 7 bases. The CDR3 is 15 residues long. After removal of 0 bases from V and 7 bases from J, the junction contained 8 bases not matched to a gene. The germline CDR1 and CDR2 sequences are SGHTA and FQGNSA. CDR3 DNA: TGTGCCAGCAGCTTAGCGCTGAGGGGGCTTGTTGAAGCTTTCTTT. Translating gives CASSLALRGLVEAFF.

This clonotype was detected only a few times. This chain links TRBV5-1 with TRBJ2-5; 9 bases are a match to TRBD2. Looked up from germline, CDR1 is SGHRS and CDR2 is YFSETQ. The V gene end was trimmed by 0 bases and the J gene end by 5 bases; junction bases not matched to a gene: 5. The CDR3 has 15 residues. The CDR3 here is CASSLGLAVGETQYF. For the CDR3, the DNA is TGCGCCAGCAGCTTGGGACTAGCGGTTGGGGAGACCCAGTACTTC.

V is TRBV20-1 and J is TRBJ2-1; D not resolved. Germline CDR1 is DFQATT and CDR2 is SNEGSKA (reference sequence). Trimming cost V 4 bases and J 9 bases, with 25 bases left between them. The CDR3 has 16 amino acids. The CDR3 sequence is CSAIEFAQLGSVEQFF. CDR3 coding DNA: TGCAGTGCTATAGAGTTTGCCCAGCTCGGATCCGTTGAGCAGTTCTTC.

The V and J genes are TRBV18 and TRBJ1-1, with D unclear. The CDR3 loop spans 14 amino acids. The germline gives CDR1 KGHSH, CDR2 LQKENI. Trimming cost V 2 bases and J 1 base, with 8 bases left between them. The CDR3 here is CASSPGEGNTEAFF. The CDR3 region has the DNA TGTGCCAGCTCACCAGGGGAAGGGAACACTGAAGCTTTCTTT.

The genes are TRBV10-3 and TRBJ1-5; TRBD1 might be the D (5 bases). This CDR3 has 15 residues. CDR1 and CDR2 from the germline V gene are ENHRY and SYGVKD. V was cut by 3 bases and J by 2 bases, with 11 bases left in between. The CDR3 DNA follows: TGTGCCATCAGTGAAACGGTCAGGGGCAATCAGCCCCAGCATTTT. It codes for CAISETVRGNQPQHF.

This clonotype was counted at least ten times. V usage is TRBV20-1 and J usage is TRBJ2-4; D not resolved. Trimming removed 1 base from V and 0 bases from J, with 10 bases in between. The CDR3 totals 15 residues. In germline, CDR1 is DFQATT, CDR2 SNEGSKA (reference sequence). CDR3 in amino acids: CSARGPGLAKNIQYF. DNA of the CDR3: TGCAGTGCTAGAGGTCCGGGCCTAGCCAAAAACATTCAGTACTTC.

This clonotype was counted many times. This chain connects TRBV9 to TRBJ1-1; 8 bases match TRBD1. V gave up 3 bases and J gave up 4 bases; unmatched junction bases: 5. Per germline, CDR1 SGDLS and CDR2 YYNGEE. The CDR3 consists of 14 residues. For the CDR3, the DNA is TGTGCCAGCAGCGCTCTGACAGGGGCCACTGAAGCTTTCTTT. Residues: CASSALTGATEAFF.

The sample holds many counts of this clonotype. This chain joins TRBV7-9 and TRBJ2-5; 7 nucleotides align to TRBD1. CDR1 is SEHNR, CDR2 FQNEAQ, per germline (reference sequence). CDR3 length equals 14 residues. V dropped 5 bases and J dropped 1; count of bases not matched to a gene: 4. This CDR3 is CASSQGQLQETQYF. The CDR3 DNA reads TGTGCCAGCAGCCAGGGACAGCTCCAAGAGACCCAGTACTTC.

This clonotype was counted many times. The chain carries TRBV25-1 and TRBJ2-1; D gene unclear. Germline CDR1 and CDR2: MGHDK and SYGVNS. V lost 1 base, J lost 5 bases, and 6 bases lay in between. CDR3 size: 13 residues. The chain's CDR3 is CASSESGHNEQFF. The CDR3 bases are TGTGCCAGCAGTGAATCGGGCCACAATGAGCAGTTCTTC. The full variable domain, rest sourced from reference TRBV25-1 and TRBJ2-1, is EADIYQTPRYLVIGTGKKITLECSQTMGHDKMYWYQQDPGMELHLIHYSYGVNSTEKGDLSSESTVSRIRTEHFPLTLESARPSHTSQYLCASSESGHNEQFFGPGTRLTVL.

This clonotype was detected ten times or more. The chain joins TRBV12-3 or TRBV12-4 to TRBJ2-3, with 8 bases identical to TRBD2. V trimming: 5 bases; J trimming: 2 bases; junction bases outside the gene matches: 3. CDR3 length: 14 residues. CDR3 in DNA: TGTGCCAGCAGTCCGGGGGGGGCCACAGATACGCAGTATTTT. Translated: CASSPGGATDTQYF.

The sample holds many counts of this clonotype. The chain uses TRBV9 and TRBJ2-3; unclear D gene. Per the germline V gene, CDR1 is SGDLS and CDR2 is YYNGEE. Trimming removed 0 bases at V and 4 bases at J, with 12 bases between. The CDR3 consists of 15 residues. The chain's CDR3 is CASSVEGPTADTQYF. CDR3 coding DNA: TGTGCCAGCAGCGTAGAGGGTCCCACGGCAGATACGCAGTATTTT. Combining the CDR3 with reference TRBV9 and TRBJ2-3 gives the whole variable domain DSGVTQTPKHLITATGQRVTLRCSPRSGDLSVYWYQQSLDQGLQFLIQYYNGEERAKGNILERFSAQQFPDLHSELNLSSLELGDSALYFCASSVEGPTADTQYFGPGTRLTVL.

In this sample, this clonotype turned up many times. This chain uses TRBV12-3 or TRBV12-4 with TRBJ1-2; TRBD1 might be the D (5 bases). The CDR3 covers 14 residues. The germline V and J ends were trimmed by 3 bases and 2 bases, with 10 bases remaining between them. The CDR3 bases are TGTGCCAGCAGTTTGTTTGGGGCGAACTATGGCTACACCTTC. It is translated as CASSLFGANYGYTF.

This clonotype was seen many times. The chain couples TRBV3-1 to TRBJ2-5; no clear D. V was cut by 1 base and J by 6 bases, with 6 bases left in between. The CDR3 has 12 amino acids. CDR1 and CDR2 from the germline V gene are LGHDT and YNNKEL (reference sequence). As DNA, the CDR3 is TGTGCCAGCAGCCAAGGGGTAAAGACCCAGTACTTC. Translating it yields CASSQGVKTQYF.